This T cell receptor (beta chain) was captured in a study of blood T cell repertoires in COVID-19. About the study: Samples taken during acute and convalescent COVID-19 were collected in the United States, Italy and Spain.

Generated by immunoSEQ multiplex PCR, the TCRdb table keeps only in-frame clones and is missing some. The sample records under 250,000 clones, roughly 84% being singletons. CDR1 and CDR2 from the germline V gene are SEHNR and FQNEAQ (reference sequence). This CDR3 has 14 amino acids. Between the trimmed V and J ends, which lost 1 base and 6 bases, there was a span of 9 bases. The chain has TRBV7-9 and TRBJ2-2, with D possibly matching TRBD1 (6 bases). This sequence was found in a man aged 45-65 years with active or convalescent COVID-19. The sample taken for sequencing was peripheral blood. CDR3 sequence (DNA): TGTGCCAGCAGCTTAGGACAGGAGGCCGGGGAGCTGTTTTTT. It translates to CASSLGQEAGELFF.